Each of the 27 T cell receptor beta chains below was sequenced from the same sample in a study of T cell responses to AZD1222 COVID-19 vaccine. This table comes from immunoSEQ multiplex PCR, and its TCRdb copy is limited to in-frame clones, with some not included. This table has 150,000 or so clones, roughly nine tenths appearing once. This specimen consisted of peripheral blood, obtained on day 0 of AZD1222 vaccination. The origin of the receptors is an adult in good health.

This clone is labeled large. The chain links TRBV7-8 to TRBJ2-3; the D gene is possibly TRBD1 (5 bases). This CDR3 has 13 amino acids. The V gene lost 4 bases and the J gene lost 5 bases, with 10 bases spanning the gap. Germline assignment: CDR1 SGHVS and CDR2 FQNEAQ. CDR3 region: CASSWGQGDTQYF. The CDR3 DNA sequence: TGTGCCAGCAGCTGGGGCCAAGGAGATACGCAGTATTTT.

This clone was counted once. The V call is TRBV28, the J call TRBJ1-4; the D is unclear. The CDR3 runs 14 residues. The germline V gene encodes CDR1 MDHEN and CDR2 SYDVKM. The ends were cut back, 2 bases at V and 8 bases at J, with 12 bases in the middle. CDR3 in amino acids: CASSLSGVEEKLFF. The CDR3 DNA is TGTGCCAGCAGTTTAAGTGGGGTTGAAGAAAAACTGTTTTTT.

The V gene is TRBV29-1, the J gene TRBJ1-4; 8 bases map to TRBD1. The CDR3 has 16 amino acids. Germline trimming cut 4 bases from V and 6 bases from J; bases unmatched to any gene: 13. Germline V gene sequence: CDR1 SQVTM, CDR2 ANQGSEA. The CDR3 DNA follows: TGCAGCGTTGCTCCAGGGGGCTCTTCGGTTGATGAAAAACTGTTTTTT. As protein: CSVAPGGSSVDEKLFF.

With regard to this clone: The identical CDR3 is also encoded by other nucleotide sequences in the sample. The chain recombines TRBV28 with TRBJ1-2; D remains unclear. The CDR3 has 13 residues. The V gene lost 1 base and the J gene lost 2 bases, with 5 bases spanning the gap. CDR1 MDHEN and CDR2 SYDVKM come from the germline V gene. The CDR3: CASSLSRNYGYTF. CDR3 nucleotide sequence: TGTGCCAGCAGTTTATCTAGAAACTATGGCTACACCTTC.

The genes are TRBV2 and TRBJ1-4; 9 bases align to TRBD1. Looked up from germline, CDR1 is SNHLY and CDR2 is FYNNEI. This CDR3 has 14 amino acids. The V and J ends lost 6 bases and 5 bases, in that order; junction bases with no gene match: 4. In DNA, the CDR3 is TGTGCCAGCAGAGACAGGGGGTCGAATGAAAAACTGTTTTTT. It encodes CASRDRGSNEKLFF.

V is TRBV5-4 and J is TRBJ2-7; D might be TRBD1 (6 bases). CDR3 length: 17 residues. The ends were cut back, 4 bases at V and 4 bases at J, with 24 bases in the middle. The V gene's germline CDR1 is SGHNT and CDR2 YYREEE (reference sequence). The CDR3 here is CASSRMGQGRGWYEQYF. Here the CDR3 DNA reads TGTGCCAGCAGCCGGATGGGTCAGGGGAGAGGTTGGTACGAGCAGTACTTC.

The J gene is TRBJ1-5, the V gene TRBV6-1; 8 bases align to TRBD1. V shed 2 bases and J 7 bases; nucleotides not matched to a gene: 7. CDR1 and CDR2 (germline): MNHNS, SASEGT. This CDR3 comprises 15 residues. CDR3 sequence: CASSEIDRGGQPQHF. In DNA form, the CDR3 reads TGTGCCAGCAGTGAAATCGACAGGGGAGGGCAGCCCCAGCATTTT.

This clone turned up a few times. The CDR3 region has the DNA TGTGCCAGCAGTCCGGTCCAAACCCTAAGGGAGCAGTACTTC. Its protein is CASSPVQTLREQYF. The chain is built from TRBV6-5 and TRBJ2-7; D gene ambiguous. The length of the CDR3 is 14 residues. Germline CDR1 and CDR2: MNHEY and SVGAGI. V gave up 5 bases and J gave up 7 bases, with 18 bases separating them.

The chain uses TRBV7-2 and TRBJ1-2; D gene unclear. CDR1 SGHTA and CDR2 FQGNSA come from the germline V gene. There are 15 residues in the CDR3. V was clipped by 0 bases and J by 0 bases, with 8 bases between them. CDR3 sequence reads: CASSLAGSPNYGYTF. Here the CDR3 DNA reads TGTGCCAGCAGCTTAGCTGGCAGCCCTAACTATGGCTACACCTTC.

The V and J genes are TRBV30 and TRBJ2-5; TRBD2 agrees at 9 bases. The V and J ends lost 1 base and 4 bases, in that order; junction bases with no gene match: 13. The CDR3 runs 17 residues. Germline CDR1 and CDR2: GTSNPN and SVGIG (reference sequence). The CDR3 region is CAWSGSFLGGRGETQYF. CDR3 nucleotide sequence: TGTGCCTGGAGTGGTTCTTTTCTCGGCGGGAGGGGAGAGACCCAGTACTTC.

The chain joins TRBV24-1 to TRBJ1-2, with 7 bases lining up with TRBD1. Trimming removed 2 bases from V and 5 bases from J; junction bases left unmatched: 10. This CDR3 region has 16 residues. The germline V gene encodes CDR1 KGHDR and CDR2 SFDVKD. In nucleotides, the CDR3 is TGTGCCACCAGTGATTCCTCTTACCGACAGGGATATGGCTACACCTTC. As protein: CATSDSSYRQGYGYTF.

This chain connects TRBV10-3 to TRBJ2-1, with 8 bases that match TRBD2. V shed 4 bases and J 7 bases; nucleotides not matched to a gene: 15. CDR1 and CDR2 from the germline V gene are ENHRY and SYGVKD. The CDR3 sequence is 17 residues long. CDR3 region: CAISVSPGAGERNEQFF. CDR3 in DNA: TGTGCCATCAGTGTTTCTCCCGGAGCGGGAGAGAGAAATGAGCAGTTCTTC.

The chain joins TRBV16 to TRBJ1-5; D call uncertain. Germline CDR1 is KGHSY and CDR2 is FQNENV. Trimming removed 3 bases at V and 0 bases at J, with 12 bases between. The CDR3 length is 16 residues. CDR3 amino acids: CASSHFSGYSNQPQHF. The CDR3 DNA reads as TGTGCCAGCAGCCACTTTTCGGGTTATAGCAATCAGCCCCAGCATTTT.

The rearrangement links TRBV7-8 to TRBJ1-2; D gene uncertain. The CDR3 loop spans 13 amino acids. Trimming took 1 base from V and 4 from J, leaving 7 bases between them. Germline V lookup: CDR1 SGHVS, CDR2 FQNEAQ. DNA for the CDR3: TGTGCCAGCAGCTTAGGGTCGGCCTATGGCTACACCTTC. Translated, it gives CASSLGSAYGYTF.

The chain recombines TRBV5-1 with TRBJ1-4; 7 bases are a match to TRBD1. V lost 4 bases to trimming and J lost 7 bases; unmatched junction nucleotides: 13. This CDR3 is built from 16 residues. Germline CDR1 SGHRS, CDR2 YFSETQ. This CDR3 reads CASSPGTDGWGEKLFF. The CDR3 DNA follows: TGCGCCAGCAGCCCGGGGACAGACGGGTGGGGTGAAAAACTGTTTTTT. Complete variable domain (other parts from reference TRBV5-1 and TRBJ1-4): KAGVTQTPRYLIKTRGQQVTLSCSPISGHRSVSWYQQTPGQGLQFLFEYFSETQRNKGNFPGRFSGRQFSNSRSEMNVSTLELGDSALYLCASSPGTDGWGEKLFFGSGTQLSVL.

V and J are TRBV5-1 and TRBJ2-3, with a weak D call TRBD2 (5 bases). The CDR3 is made up of 15 amino acids. Deletions cut 3 bases from V and 1 base from J, with 12 bases between. From germline, CDR1 is SGHRS and CDR2 YFSETQ. CDR3 sequence (DNA): TGCGCCAGCAGCTCCTCGGGAAGTGGCACAGATACGCAGTATTTT. It encodes CASSSSGSGTDTQYF. The variable domain in full, with the rest retrieved from reference TRBV5-1 and TRBJ2-3, is KAGVTQTPRYLIKTRGQQVTLSCSPISGHRSVSWYQQTPGQGLQFLFEYFSETQRNKGNFPGRFSGRQFSNSRSEMNVSTLELGDSALYLCASSSSGSGTDTQYFGPGTRLTVL.

The rearrangement uses TRBV5-1 and TRBJ1-2; 7 bases match TRBD1. After removal of 3 bases from V and 2 bases from J, the junction contained 7 bases not matched to a gene. Germline CDR1 SGHRS, CDR2 YFSETQ. The CDR3 consists of 15 residues. Written as DNA, the CDR3 is TGCGCCAGCAGCTCAAGCCGGGACAGCAACTATGGCTACACCTTC. This codes for CASSSSRDSNYGYTF.

The CDR3 spells CASRDGGNTIYF. CDR3 in DNA: TGCGCCAGCAGGGACGGTGGAAACACCATATATTTT. V is TRBV5-1 and J is TRBJ1-3, with D unresolved. Germline V gives CDR1 SGHRS, CDR2 YFSETQ. V was trimmed by 5 bases and J by 3 bases, leaving 6 bases between them. CDR3 length: 12 residues.

This chain links TRBV7-9 with TRBJ1-6, with D possibly being TRBD1 (6 bases). The germline gives CDR1 SEHNR, CDR2 FQNEAQ (reference sequence). The CDR3 runs to 14 residues. The V and J ends lost 2 bases and 10 bases respectively, with 12 bases between them. The CDR3 spells CASSLSTGNSPLHF. The CDR3 region has the DNA TGTGCCAGCAGCTTATCTACAGGGAACTCACCCCTCCACTTT.

The chain joins TRBV9 to TRBJ1-2; D is unclear. From germline, CDR1 is SGDLS and CDR2 YYNGEE. CDR3 length: 14 residues. V dropped 1 base and J dropped 8 bases, with 15 bases sitting between them. Here the CDR3 reads CASSVNSPGTGYTF. CDR3 coding DNA: TGTGCCAGCAGCGTAAACTCCCCCGGTACGGGCTACACCTTC.

The V gene is TRBV11-2, the J gene TRBJ2-1; the match to TRBD2 covers 11 bases. Germline assignment: CDR1 SGHAT and CDR2 FQNNGV. Germline trimming cut 1 base from V and 9 bases from J; bases unmatched to any gene: 5. The CDR3 consists of 15 residues. The CDR3 here is CASSLVAGGPTEQFF. Here the CDR3 DNA reads TGTGCCAGCAGCTTAGTAGCGGGAGGGCCAACTGAGCAGTTCTTC.

The CDR3 coding sequence is TGTGCCAGCAGCTTAGCAGGCGGAACGACAGATACGCAGTATTTT. Amino acids: CASSLAGGTTDTQYF. This rearrangement joins TRBV11-2 to TRBJ2-3; D is unclear. V was trimmed by 1 base and J by 3 bases, leaving 11 bases between them. CDR1 and CDR2 (germline): SGHAT, FQNNGV. This CDR3 is built from 15 residues.

V usage is TRBV27 and J usage is TRBJ1-2, with D hard to call. The germline CDR1 and CDR2 sequences are MNHEY and SMNVEV (reference sequence). The length of the CDR3 is 13 residues. The V end was cut by 5 bases, the J end by 7 bases, with 14 bases between. CDR3 sequence: CASSQTPPAGYTF. In DNA form, the CDR3 reads TGTGCCAGCAGTCAGACTCCCCCGGCTGGCTACACCTTC.

The rearrangement joins TRBV19 to TRBJ1-3; a weak D match, TRBD1 (6 bases). The CDR3 has 17 amino acids. Trimming pared 4 bases from V and 4 bases from J, leaving 20 bases between. From germline, CDR1 is LNHDA and CDR2 SQIVND (reference sequence). The CDR3 DNA reads as TGTGCCAGTAGTACAGCGTCGTTTCGGGGGCCAGGAAACACCATATATTTT. Translating it yields CASSTASFRGPGNTIYF.

The chain joins TRBV7-2 to TRBJ1-1; no clear D gene. The ends were cut back, 0 bases at V and 0 bases at J, with 5 bases in the middle. Germline lookup yields CDR1 SGHTA and CDR2 FQGNSA. CDR3 length equals 14 residues. CDR3 amino acids: CASSLAALNTEAFF. The CDR3 region has the DNA TGTGCCAGCAGCTTAGCGGCTTTGAACACTGAAGCTTTCTTT.

The V gene is TRBV12-3 or TRBV12-4, the J gene TRBJ1-2; D gene unclear. CDR3 length: 11 residues. The V end lost 7 bases, the J end lost 7 bases, and 10 bases lay between the germline ends. Here the CDR3 DNA reads TGTGCCAGCAACCAGGTGGGTGGCTACACCTTC. Residues: CASNQVGGYTF.

The chain employs TRBV11-2 and TRBJ2-7; TRBD2 is a possible D gene (6 bases). The CDR3 spans 12 residues. Germline-derived CDR1 and CDR2 are SGHAT and FQNNGV. V was trimmed by 1 base and J by 12 bases, leaving 13 bases between them. CDR3 amino acids: CASSLGTREWYF. As DNA, the CDR3 is TGTGCCAGCAGCTTAGGTACTCGGGAGTGGTACTTC.